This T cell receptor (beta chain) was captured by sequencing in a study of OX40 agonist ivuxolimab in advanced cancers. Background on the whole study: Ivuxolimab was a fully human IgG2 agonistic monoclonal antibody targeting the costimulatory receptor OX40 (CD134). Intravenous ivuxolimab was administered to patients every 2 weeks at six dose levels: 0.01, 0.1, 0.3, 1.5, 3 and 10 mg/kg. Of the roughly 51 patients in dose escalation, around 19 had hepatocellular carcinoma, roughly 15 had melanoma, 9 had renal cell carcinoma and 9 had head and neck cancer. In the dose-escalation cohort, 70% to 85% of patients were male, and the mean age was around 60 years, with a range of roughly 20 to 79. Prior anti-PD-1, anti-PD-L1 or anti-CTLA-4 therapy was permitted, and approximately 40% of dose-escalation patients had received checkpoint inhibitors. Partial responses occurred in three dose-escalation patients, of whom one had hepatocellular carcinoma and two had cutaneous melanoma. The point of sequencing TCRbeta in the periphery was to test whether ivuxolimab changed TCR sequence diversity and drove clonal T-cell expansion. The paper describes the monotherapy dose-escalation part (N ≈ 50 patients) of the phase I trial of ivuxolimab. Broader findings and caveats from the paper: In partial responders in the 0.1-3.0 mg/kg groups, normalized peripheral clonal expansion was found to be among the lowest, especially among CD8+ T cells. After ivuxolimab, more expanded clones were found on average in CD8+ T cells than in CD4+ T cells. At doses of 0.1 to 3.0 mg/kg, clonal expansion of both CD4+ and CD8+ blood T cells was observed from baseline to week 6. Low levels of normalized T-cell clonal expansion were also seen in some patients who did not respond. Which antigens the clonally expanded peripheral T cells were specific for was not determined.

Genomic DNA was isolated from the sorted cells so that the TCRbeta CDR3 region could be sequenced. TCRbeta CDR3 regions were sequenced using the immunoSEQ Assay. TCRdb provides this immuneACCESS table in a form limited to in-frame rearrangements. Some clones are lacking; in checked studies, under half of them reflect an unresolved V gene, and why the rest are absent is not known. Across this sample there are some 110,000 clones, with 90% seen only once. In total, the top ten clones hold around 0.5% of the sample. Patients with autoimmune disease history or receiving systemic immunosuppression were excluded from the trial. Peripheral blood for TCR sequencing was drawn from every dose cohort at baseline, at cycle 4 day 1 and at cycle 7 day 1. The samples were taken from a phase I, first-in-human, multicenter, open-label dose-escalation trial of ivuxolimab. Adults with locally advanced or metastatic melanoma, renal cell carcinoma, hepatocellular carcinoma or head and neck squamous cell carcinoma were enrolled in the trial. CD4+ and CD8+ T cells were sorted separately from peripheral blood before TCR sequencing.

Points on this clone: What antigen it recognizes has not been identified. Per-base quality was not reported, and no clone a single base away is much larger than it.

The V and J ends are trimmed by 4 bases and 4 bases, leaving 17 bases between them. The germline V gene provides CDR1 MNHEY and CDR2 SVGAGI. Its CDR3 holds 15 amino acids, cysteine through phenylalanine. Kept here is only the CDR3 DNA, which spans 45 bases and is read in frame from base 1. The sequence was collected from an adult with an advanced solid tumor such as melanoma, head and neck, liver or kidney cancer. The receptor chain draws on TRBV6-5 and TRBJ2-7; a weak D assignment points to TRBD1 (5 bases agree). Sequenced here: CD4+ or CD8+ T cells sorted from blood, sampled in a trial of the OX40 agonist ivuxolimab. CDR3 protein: CASSSSLGHGYEQYF. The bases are TGTGCCAGCAGTTCGTCGCTCGGACACGGGTACGAGCAGTACTTC.